The 7 T cell receptor beta chains below all came from one sample that was sequenced in a study of T cell responses to AZD1222 COVID-19 vaccine. Clones were sequenced by immunoSEQ multiplex PCR, and TCRdb holds only the in-frame ones, with some missing. Among over 100,000 clones listed, around 87% were seen once. The sequencing here drew on peripheral blood, taken on day 0 of AZD1222 vaccination. The source of these receptors is an adult in good health.

The chain carries TRBV29-1 and TRBJ1-2; no definite D call. The V end lost 1 base, the J end lost 1 base, and 7 bases lay between the germline ends. The CDR3 runs 13 residues. CDR1 SQVTM and CDR2 ANQGSEA come from the germline V gene. CDR3 protein: CSVEVGGNYGYTF. The CDR3 nucleotides read TGCAGCGTTGAAGTGGGCGGTAACTATGGCTACACCTTC.

This clone appeared once. V is TRBV13 and J is TRBJ2-2, with TRBD1 matching 9 bases. V was pared by 2 bases and J by 5 bases, with 9 bases of the junction left unmatched. The CDR3 length is 17 residues. The germline gives CDR1 PRHDT, CDR2 FYEKMQ (reference sequence). This CDR3 reads CASSLWGGQGRTGELFF. The CDR3 region has the DNA TGTGCCAGCAGCTTATGGGGGGGACAGGGAAGGACCGGGGAGCTGTTTTTT.

The chain uses TRBV5-1 and TRBJ1-2; D unresolved. The germline V gene encodes CDR1 SGHRS and CDR2 YFSETQ. The CDR3 is made up of 15 amino acids. Trimming took 4 bases from V and 3 from J, leaving 16 bases between them. Written as DNA, the CDR3 is TGCGCCAGCAGCCGCGGTTGGCTGGCAGACTATGGCTACACCTTC. It specifies CASSRGWLADYGYTF.

V usage is TRBV5-6 and J usage is TRBJ2-7; D gene unclear. Germline V lookup: CDR1 SGHDT, CDR2 YYEEEE. The CDR3 consists of 15 residues. Trimming cost V 4 bases and J 0 bases, with 14 bases left between them. CDR3 residues: CASSPPGRSSYEQYF. The CDR3 DNA follows: TGTGCCAGCAGCCCCCCGGGCCGGAGCTCCTACGAGCAGTACTTC.

A single count supports this clone. The V and J genes are TRBV19 and TRBJ1-5, with D perhaps TRBD1 (5 bases). CDR1 LNHDA and CDR2 SQIVND come from the germline V gene (reference sequence). The CDR3 loop spans 17 amino acids. V lost 5 bases and J lost 1, with 18 bases in between. Here the CDR3 reads CASSLATRALSNQPQHF. Here the CDR3 DNA reads TGTGCCAGTAGTCTGGCTACCAGGGCTCTAAGCAATCAGCCCCAGCATTTT.

The V and J genes are TRBV4-3 and TRBJ1-6; 10 bases agree with TRBD1. The trim removed 5 bases at V and 9 bases at J, leaving 7 bases unmatched. Germline lookup yields CDR1 LGHNA and CDR2 YSLEER. CDR3 length: 15 residues. The CDR3 sequence is CASSKTGTGASPLHF. CDR3 in DNA: TGCGCCAGCAGCAAGACTGGGACAGGGGCTTCACCCCTCCACTTT.

V gene TRBV7-2 combines with J gene TRBJ1-5; TRBD1 aligns across 10 bases. Unmatched junction bases numbered 6, after V lost 1 base and J lost 9 bases. The CDR3 covers 15 residues. Germline values: CDR1 SGHTA, CDR2 FQGNSA. The CDR3 region is CASSLGDRGGWPQHF. The CDR3 bases are TGTGCCAGCAGCTTAGGGGACAGGGGAGGGTGGCCCCAGCATTTT.